This entry lists 30 T cell receptor beta chains sequenced from one sample in a study of vaccination and CD4 T cells after COVID-19. Noted treatment: roughly ten-day PBMC culture with coronavirus spike peptide pools or control peptides (ViraFEST assay). The collection of CD4+ T cells from the unexposed donor took place before the COVID-19 pandemic (2011-2018). An Oncomine TCR Beta short-read assay was used to sequence the DNA from cultured CD4+ T cells. TCRdb used MiXCR to reprocess the PCR reads, holding one entry per CDR3 protein. The table records over 5,500 distinct CDR3 sequences, approximately 53% of them present only once. For these receptors, no antigen is known. The source material was CD4+ T cells from blood, cultured in vitro. The receptors come from a human donor in good health.

The V call is TRBV10-2, the J call TRBJ1-2, with D hard to call. Germline-derived CDR1 and CDR2 are WSHSY and SAAADI. This CDR3 region has 13 residues. The CDR3 nucleotides are TGCACCACCCTGGGTTTGTCTAACTATGGCTACACCTTC. Protein sequence: CTTLGLSNYGYTF.

This clonotype is large in the sample. The chain uses TRBV12-3 or TRBV12-4 and TRBJ1-5; 10 nucleotides match TRBD1. The V segment lost 3 bases and the J segment 7 bases; nucleotides outside the gene matches: 6. The CDR3 runs to 15 residues. CDR3: CASSLGDRGGQPQHF. Written as DNA, the CDR3 is TGTGCCAGCAGTTTGGGGGACAGGGGAGGACAGCCCCAGCATTTT.

The chain recombines TRBV12-3 or TRBV12-4 with TRBJ1-2; D ambiguous. Trimming removed 1 base from V and 5 bases from J, with 5 bases in between. The CDR3 length is 12 residues. CDR3 sequence: CASSLEGYGYTF. The CDR3 DNA follows: TGTGCCAGCAGTTTAGAAGGATATGGCTACACCTTC.

Only a few counts were recorded for this clonotype. CDR3 bases: TGTGCCAGTAGGGTGGACAGGGGGCCTATTGGCTACACCTTC. It is translated as CASRVDRGPIGYTF. This sequence joins TRBV19 and TRBJ1-2; the match to TRBD1 covers 11 bases. Trimming cost V 6 bases and J 7 bases; bases outside gene matches: 7. Looked up from germline, CDR1 is LNHDA and CDR2 is SQIVND (reference sequence). The CDR3 is 14 residues long.

This clonotype has more than one count but fewer than ten. The gene calls are TRBV20-1 and TRBJ1-1, with unresolved D. CDR1 is DFQATT and CDR2 is SNEGSKA in the germline V gene (reference sequence). V was pared by 8 bases and J by 5 bases, with 27 bases between. This CDR3 is 16 amino acids long. CDR3 DNA: TGCAGTACTCCCCCGAGAATTGGGGTGTCCAGGACTGAAGCTTTCTTT. Translation: CSTPPRIGVSRTEAFF.

The V gene is TRBV20-1, the J gene TRBJ2-5; TRBD1 or TRBD2 may be the D gene (5 bases each). The length of the CDR3 is 15 residues. V was trimmed by 3 bases and J by 1 base, leaving 15 bases between them. Per germline, CDR1 DFQATT and CDR2 SNEGSKA (reference sequence). This chain's CDR3 is CSARLEGRLQETQYF. Written as DNA, the CDR3 is TGCAGTGCTAGGCTCGAGGGGAGACTCCAAGAGACCCAGTACTTC.

The chain couples TRBV20-1 to TRBJ2-1; a possible D gene is TRBD2 (6 bases). CDR3 length equals 15 residues. Trimming took 0 bases from V and 4 from J, leaving 13 bases between them. Germline V gives CDR1 DFQATT, CDR2 SNEGSKA (reference sequence). CDR3 nucleotide sequence: TGCAGTGCTAGAGATCTCATTAGCGGTTACAATGAGCAGTTCTTC. This gives the protein CSARDLISGYNEQFF.

This clonotype was detected only a few times. The J gene is TRBJ1-1, the V gene TRBV7-9; D unclear. The germline V gene encodes CDR1 SEHNR and CDR2 FQNEAQ (reference sequence). The CDR3 is 12 amino acids. V lost 4 bases and J 1 base, leaving 4 bases between the germline ends. CDR3 sequence: CASSSTNTEAFF. CDR3 nucleotides: TGTGCCAGCAGCTCCACGAACACTGAAGCTTTCTTT. The full variable domain, rest sourced from reference TRBV7-9 and TRBJ1-1, is DTGVSQNPRHKITKRGQNVTFRCDPISEHNRLYWYRQTLGQGPEFLTYFQNEAQLEKSRLLSDRFSAERPKGSFSTLEIQRTEQGDSAMYLCASSSTNTEAFFGQGTRLTVV.

This chain's CDR3 is CASSEGGQGEQFF. DNA of the CDR3: TGTGCCAGCAGTGAAGGGGGGCAGGGCGAGCAGTTCTTC. The rearrangement joins TRBV6-1 to TRBJ2-1; D may be TRBD1 (6 bases). Germline CDR1 and CDR2: MNHNS and SASEGT. Trimming cost V 1 base and J 10 bases, with 11 bases left between them. This CDR3 contains 13 residues.

The chain has TRBV12-5 and TRBJ2-3; D gene uncertain. This CDR3 comprises 13 residues. The ends were cut back, 5 bases at V and 4 bases at J, with 10 bases in the middle. The germline CDR1 and CDR2 sequences are LGHNT and FRNRAP. The CDR3 loop is CASGPRVADTQYF. The CDR3 DNA reads as TGTGCTAGTGGTCCTAGGGTTGCAGATACGCAGTATTTT. Full variable domain (remainder filled in from reference TRBV12-5 and TRBJ2-3): DARVTQTPRHKVTEMGQEVTMRCQPILGHNTVFWYRQTMMQGLELLAYFRNRAPLDDSGMPKDRFSAEMPDATLATLKIQPSEPRDSAVYFCASGPRVADTQYFGPGTRLTVL.

This chain joins TRBV7-3 and TRBJ2-5; no reliable D call. The germline V and J ends were trimmed by 3 bases and 2 bases, with 7 bases remaining between them. CDR3 size: 13 residues. Per germline, CDR1 SGHTA and CDR2 FQGTGA. Here the CDR3 DNA reads TGTGCCAGCAGCTTTTCAGAACAAGAGACCCAGTACTTC. It is translated as CASSFSEQETQYF.

In this sample, this clonotype turned up a few times. DNA of the CDR3: TGTGCCAGCAGCTCAGCGGAAGGGGCTGAAGCTTTCTTT. It is translated as CASSSAEGAEAFF. The chain carries TRBV7-6 and TRBJ1-1; possible D gene TRBD1, 5 bases. Trimming removed 4 bases from V and 6 bases from J, with 12 bases in between. Germline V gene data show CDR1 as SGHVS and CDR2 as FNYEAQ. The CDR3 length is 13 residues. The full variable domain, completed using reference TRBV7-6 and TRBJ1-1, is GAGVSQSPRYKVTKRGQDVALRCDPISGHVSLYWYRQALGQGPEFLTYFNYEAQQDKSGLPNDRFSAERPEGSISTLTIQRTEQRDSAMYRCASSSAEGAEAFFGQGTRLTVV.

This clonotype was detected only a few times. The chain has TRBV6-1 and TRBJ1-5, with no clear D. Germline loops: CDR1 MNHNS, CDR2 SASEGT. The germline V and J ends were trimmed by 7 bases and 4 bases, with 20 bases remaining between them. There are 16 residues in the CDR3. The DNA for the CDR3 is TGTGCCAGCACCCCCCTGGCCCACCATGGGAATCAGCCCCAGCATTTT. Its translation is CASTPLAHHGNQPQHF.

This rearrangement joins TRBV2 to TRBJ2-1, with 8 bases lining up with TRBD2. Looked up from germline, CDR1 is SNHLY and CDR2 is FYNNEI. The CDR3 loop spans 15 amino acids. With V trimmed by 1 base and J by 2 bases, 1 base remained unmatched. CDR3 loop: CASSEGAGAYNEQFF. CDR3 nucleotide sequence: TGTGCCAGCAGTGAAGGAGCGGGGGCCTACAATGAGCAGTTCTTC.

The chain links TRBV6-5 to TRBJ1-1; unclear D gene. V lost 3 bases, J lost 0 bases, and 8 bases lay in between. Germline V gene sequence: CDR1 MNHEY, CDR2 SVGAGI. This CDR3 is built from 14 residues. The CDR3 spells CASSYYNMNTEAFF. The CDR3 nucleotides are TGTGCCAGCAGTTATTATAACATGAACACTGAAGCTTTCTTT.

The rearrangement links TRBV19 to TRBJ1-2; D gene ambiguous. Germline-derived CDR1 and CDR2 are LNHDA and SQIVND (reference sequence). CDR3 length: 12 residues. Between the trimmed V and J ends, which lost 7 bases and 3 bases, there was a span of 9 bases. The CDR3 DNA reads as TGTGCCAGTAATGTCGGGGACTATGGCTACACCTTC. It specifies CASNVGDYGYTF.

The V call is TRBV5-1, the J call TRBJ2-5; D is possibly TRBD2 (6 bases). The CDR3 runs 14 residues. The V end lost 0 bases, the J end lost 4 bases, and 10 bases lay between the germline ends. Germline V gene lookup returns CDR1 SGHRS and CDR2 YFSETQ. The CDR3: CASSLVRGGETQYF. The CDR3 DNA is TGCGCCAGCAGCTTGGTTCGGGGAGGAGAGACCCAGTACTTC.

The chain uses TRBV7-9 and TRBJ1-2; 10 bases are a match to TRBD1. Trimming cost V 3 bases and J 3 bases; bases outside gene matches: 4. The CDR3 sequence is 15 residues long. Per the germline V gene, CDR1 is SEHNR and CDR2 is FQNEAQ (reference sequence). The CDR3 DNA is TGTGCCAGCAGCTTGGGGACAGGGGAGGACTATGGCTACACCTTC. Its translation: CASSLGTGEDYGYTF.

The V and J genes are TRBV30 and TRBJ1-1; D is uncertain. Looked up from germline, CDR1 is GTSNPN and CDR2 is SVGIG (reference sequence). V was pared by 0 bases and J by 4 bases, with 9 bases between. The CDR3 runs to 13 residues. The CDR3 bases are TGTGCCTGGAGTGTAGCGGGGTTCACTGAAGCTTTCTTT. Protein product: CAWSVAGFTEAFF.

This rearrangement joins TRBV6-1 to TRBJ1-5; D is perhaps TRBD1 (6 bases). This CDR3 comprises 16 residues. The ends were cut back, 4 bases at V and 1 base at J, with 14 bases in the middle. Germline CDR1 is MNHNS and CDR2 is SASEGT. CDR3: CASSVNQGLSNQPQHF. For the CDR3, the DNA is TGTGCCAGCAGTGTCAATCAGGGGTTAAGCAATCAGCCCCAGCATTTT.

V gene TRBV6-2 or TRBV6-3 combines with J gene TRBJ1-2; possible D gene TRBD1, 6 bases. The CDR3 runs 15 residues. The V and J ends lost 5 bases and 1 base respectively, with 14 bases between them. Germline CDR1 MNHEY, CDR2 SVGEGT. CDR3 in amino acids: CASSRARGGNYGYTF. The CDR3, as DNA: TGTGCCAGCAGTAGAGCCAGGGGAGGTAACTATGGCTACACCTTC.

The gene calls are TRBV14 and TRBJ1-2; 10 bases match TRBD1. Germline CDR1 reads SGHDN; CDR2 reads FVKESK. The CDR3 length is 16 residues. With V trimmed by 0 bases and J by 3 bases, 4 bases remained unmatched. Here the CDR3 reads CASSQDAGQGDYGYTF. The CDR3 nucleotides read TGTGCCAGCAGCCAAGATGCAGGACAGGGGGACTATGGCTACACCTTC.

The rearrangement uses TRBV6-1 and TRBJ1-2; D call uncertain. This CDR3 has 12 residues. Germline CDR1 MNHNS, CDR2 SASEGT. Deletions cut 6 bases from V and 6 bases from J, with 11 bases between. The CDR3 sequence: CASRTGTDGYTF. The DNA of the CDR3 is TGTGCCAGCAGGACCGGAACCGATGGCTACACCTTC.

This clonotype was detected a few times. The chain carries TRBV6-2 or TRBV6-3 and TRBJ1-1; a weak D match, TRBD1 (6 bases). Trimming took off 6 bases at V and 5 bases at J, with 13 bases between the two ends. The CDR3 has 13 amino acids. Germline V CDR1 and CDR2: MNHEY, SVGEGT. The CDR3 protein is CASRQGDYTEAFF. Here the CDR3 DNA reads TGTGCCAGCAGACAGGGAGACTATACTGAAGCTTTCTTT.

This clonotype was counted only a few times. The genes are TRBV24-1 and TRBJ2-1; D may be TRBD2 (6 bases). Looked up from germline, CDR1 is KGHDR and CDR2 is SFDVKD. The ends were cut back, 1 base at V and 7 bases at J, with 10 bases in the middle. The CDR3 totals 14 residues. The CDR3 sequence is CATSDFTGGNEQFF. The CDR3, as DNA: TGTGCCACCAGTGATTTCACCGGGGGAAATGAGCAGTTCTTC.

The chain is built from TRBV7-9 and TRBJ1-6; 7 positions agree with TRBD1. Germline V gene data show CDR1 as SEHNR and CDR2 as FQNEAQ (reference sequence). This CDR3 contains 15 residues. V gave up 1 base and J gave up 13 bases; unmatched junction bases: 10. DNA for the CDR3: TGTGCCAGCAGCTTAGTTCTTGGTGACAGGGCCCCCCTCCACTTT. It translates to CASSLVLGDRAPLHF. Full variable domain (rest looked up from reference TRBV7-9 and TRBJ1-6): DTGVSQNPRHKITKRGQNVTFRCDPISEHNRLYWYRQTLGQGPEFLTYFQNEAQLEKSRLLSDRFSAERPKGSFSTLEIQRTEQGDSAMYLCASSLVLGDRAPLHFGNGTRLTVT.

The V and J genes are TRBV2 and TRBJ2-7, with TRBD2 identical over 7 bases. This CDR3 has 12 residues. J lost 5 bases, V lost 5 bases, and 3 bases had no gene match. The germline CDR1 and CDR2 sequences are SNHLY and FYNNEI. The CDR3 reads CASSLTSNEQYF. The CDR3 nucleotides are TGTGCCAGCAGTCTGACTAGCAACGAGCAGTACTTC.

The genes are TRBV19 and TRBJ2-5; 7 nucleotides match TRBD1. Germline lookup yields CDR1 LNHDA and CDR2 SQIVND (reference sequence). The CDR3 has 15 residues. V lost 4 bases to trimming and J lost 1 base; unmatched junction nucleotides: 6. The CDR3 sequence is CASSRPGQPQETQYF. DNA for the CDR3: TGTGCCAGTAGTAGGCCGGGACAGCCCCAAGAGACCCAGTACTTC. The full variable domain, its missing parts supplied by reference TRBV19 and TRBJ2-5, is DGGITQSPKYLFRKEGQNVTLSCEQNLNHDAMYWYRQDPGQGLRLIYYSQIVNDFQKGDIAEGYSVSREKKESFPLTVTSAQKNPTAFYLCASSRPGQPQETQYFGPGTRLLVL.

The sample holds a few counts of this clonotype. This chain connects TRBV28 to TRBJ2-3; D gene unclear. V shed 10 bases and J shed 0 bases, with 5 bases lying between them. The germline CDR1 and CDR2 sequences are MDHEN and SYDVKM. The CDR3 length is 11 residues. The CDR3 sequence is CAIHSTDTQYF. The CDR3, as DNA: TGTGCCATACATAGCACAGATACGCAGTATTTT.

This clonotype was seen more than once but under ten times. This chain links TRBV7-8 with TRBJ1-6; 9 nucleotides match TRBD1. The CDR3 has 17 amino acids. Per germline, CDR1 SGHVS and CDR2 FQNEAQ. After removal of 1 base from V and 10 bases from J, the junction contained 11 bases not matched to a gene. CDR3 in amino acids: CASSLGMGQGGWSPLHF. The CDR3 coding sequence is TGTGCCAGCAGCTTAGGAATGGGACAGGGCGGTTGGTCACCCCTCCACTTT. Drawing the rest from reference TRBV7-8 and TRBJ1-6, the complete variable domain is GAGVSQSPRYKVAKRGQDVALRCDPISGHVSLFWYQQALGQGPEFLTYFQNEAQLDKSGLPSDRFFAERPEGSVSTLKIQRTQQEDSAVYLCASSLGMGQGGWSPLHFGNGTRLTVT.